The rows below give T cell receptor beta chains drawn from one sample of a study of cytomegalovirus exposure and HLA in healthy donors. The assay was immunoSEQ multiplex PCR, and TCRdb's table has in-frame clones only and misses some. There are 150,000 to 200,000 clones in the sample; about 82% occur only once, and 1.4% to 1.5% lies in the top ten. The specimen sequenced was PBMCs. Source of these receptors: a woman aged 18-29 years in good health and CMV-seronegative. The CDR3 runs from the conserved cysteine through the conserved F or W. Each record gives: J gene, D gene, V gene, CDR3 protein, CDR3 DNA. The D gene is left open where the match is weak.

TRBJ2-7 TRBD2 TRBV7-6 CASSLRTSGANEQYF TGTGCCAGCAGCCTTAGGACTAGCGGAGCTAACGAGCAGTACTTC
TRBJ1-2 - TRBV7-5 CVRRGEGFTF TGTGTCAGAAGGGGGGAGGGGTTCACCTTC
TRBJ1-1 - TRBV10-3 CAITEDRSNTEAFF TGTGCCATCACCGAGGACAGATCAAACACTGAAGCTTTCTTT
TRBJ2-1 - TRBV6-1 CASSPTVELRDEQFF TGTGCCAGCAGTCCGACCGTGGAGCTCAGGGATGAGCAGTTCTTC
TRBJ2-7 - TRBV19 CASRRAGGSSGEQYF TGTGCCAGTAGGCGAGCCGGGGGTTCGAGCGGCGAGCAGTACTTC
TRBJ1-4 - TRBV19 CASSMSRGYPNAPNEKLFF TGTGCCAGTAGTATGTCACGTGGTTACCCTAACGCACCTAATGAAAAACTGTTTTTT
TRBJ2-1 TRBD2 TRBV10-1 CASSEHRLAGVYGSYNEQFF TGCGCCAGCAGTGAGCATAGGCTAGCGGGGGTTTATGGCTCCTACAATGAGCAGTTCTTC
TRBJ1-3 - TRBV5-4 CASSLLGGSSGNTIYF TGTGCCAGCAGCCTATTGGGGGGGAGCTCTGGAAACACCATATATTTT
TRBJ2-1 - TRBV5-1 CASSPGQFSYNEQFF TGCGCCAGCAGCCCAGGACAGTTCTCCTACAATGAGCAGTTCTTC
TRBJ1-6 - TRBV6-5 CASSPPDTGDSPLHF TGTGCCAGCAGTCCACCGGACACTGGAGATTCACCCCTCCACTTT
TRBJ2-5 TRBD2 TRBV7-2 CASSLPSGRGAETQYF TGTGCCAGCAGCCTACCAAGCGGGAGAGGCGCGGAGACCCAGTACTTC
TRBJ2-1 TRBD2 TRBV19 CASSIWGGRPSNEQFF TGTGCCAGTAGTATTTGGGGAGGGAGGCCCTCGAATGAGCAGTTCTTC
TRBJ2-7 - TRBV19 CASSISGSPYEQYF TGTGCCAGTAGTATAAGTGGGAGCCCCTACGAGCAGTACTTC
TRBJ1-4 TRBD1 TRBV2 CASRDWGQGGLFF TGTGCCAGCAGGGATTGGGGACAGGGAGGTCTGTTTTTT